These T cell receptor beta chains were read from a single sample in a study of Ad26.COV2.S vaccination and SARS-CoV-2 variants. Some clones are missing from TCRdb's copy, which holds only in-frame ones; the method was immunoSEQ multiplex PCR. The sample carries approximately 300,000 clones, about 86% recorded once. This specimen consisted of peripheral blood, obtained in a trial of Ad26.COV2.S vaccine versus placebo. These receptor sequences come from a person between 18 and 60 years old who received the Ad26.COV2.S COVID-19 vaccine or a placebo. The CDR3 runs from the conserved cysteine through the conserved F or W. The D gene is left open where the match is weak. Expanded clones are given a class, and other clones once, few, many or no size at all.

>TRBJ1-2|TRBD1|NA|TRBV18
TGTGCCAGCTCACCACAACAGGGGGCGAACTATGGCTACACCTTC
CASSPQQGANYGYTF
>TRBJ1-1|NA|NA|TRBV6-6
TGTGCCAGCTCATACGACGGAAGGGGCACTGAAGCTTTCTTT
CASSYDGRGTEAFF
>TRBJ2-2|TRBD1|once|TRBV28
TGTGCCAGCATTAGACAGGGGGTTTTTGCCGGGGAGCTGTTTTTT
CASIRQGVFAGELFF
>TRBJ1-1|NA|once|TRBV2
TGTGCCAGCAGCCTCGTCCTAATATACTCAGACGGGGCTTTCTTT
CASSLVLIYSDGAFF
>TRBJ2-6|TRBD1|NA|TRBV10-3
TGTGCCATCAAGAACCTCGGGACAGGGGAGGGGGTCCTGACTTTC
CAIKNLGTGEGVLTF
>TRBJ1-2|NA|NA|TRBV4-3
TGCGCCAGCAGCCAAGAAGGGCTCTCGAATAACTATGGCTACACCTTC
CASSQEGLSNNYGYTF
>TRBJ2-7|NA|NA|TRBV6-2/TRBV6-3
TGTGCCAGCAGCCGGTCAACGGGCGAGCAGTACTTC
CASSRSTGEQYF
>TRBJ2-5|NA|NA|TRBV9
TGTGCCAGCAGCGTAGGAAGGGGCGCAGAGACCCAGTACTTC
CASSVGRGAETQYF
>TRBJ1-2|NA|NA|TRBV5-8
TGTGCCAGCAGCTTTGGACAGCCATATGGCTACACCTTC
CASSFGQPYGYTF
>TRBJ2-2|NA|NA|TRBV5-8
TGTGCCAGCAGATCGAGGTTGAACACCGGGGAGCTGTTTTTT
CASRSRLNTGELFF
>TRBJ2-7|TRBD1|once|TRBV7-2
TGTGCCAGCAGCTTAGGCTCAGGGACAGAGGTATCGGGGAAGCAGTACTTC
CASSLGSGTEVSGKQYF
>TRBJ2-3|TRBD1|NA|TRBV10-1
TGCGCCAGCAGTGAGGACTCGGTCAGGGGGCGGTGGTCGGATACGCAGTATTTT
CASSEDSVRGRWSDTQYF
>TRBJ2-2|NA|few|TRBV4-1
TGCGCCAGCAGCGGGCAGGCCGGATCGAACACCGGGGAGCTGTTTTTT
CASSGQAGSNTGELFF
>TRBJ2-3|NA|NA|TRBV3-1/TRBV3-2
TGTGCCAGCAGCCAAGATCTGTCCCCGGGACGGTTGCAGTATTTT
CASSQDLSPGRLQYF